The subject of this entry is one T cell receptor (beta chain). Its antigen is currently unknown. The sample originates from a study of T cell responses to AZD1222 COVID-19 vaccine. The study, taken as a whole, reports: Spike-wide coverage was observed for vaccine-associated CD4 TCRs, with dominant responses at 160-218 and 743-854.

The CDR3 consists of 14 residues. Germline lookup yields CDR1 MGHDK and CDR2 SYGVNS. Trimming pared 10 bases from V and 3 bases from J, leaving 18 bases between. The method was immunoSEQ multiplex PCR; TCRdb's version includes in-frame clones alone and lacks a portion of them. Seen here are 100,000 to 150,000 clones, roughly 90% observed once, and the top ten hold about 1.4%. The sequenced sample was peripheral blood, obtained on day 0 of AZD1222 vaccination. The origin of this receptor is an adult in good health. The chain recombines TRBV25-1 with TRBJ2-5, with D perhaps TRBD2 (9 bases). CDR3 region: CATRGLAGKETQYF. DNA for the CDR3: TGTGCCACCAGGGGGCTAGCGGGAAAAGAGACCCAGTACTTC.